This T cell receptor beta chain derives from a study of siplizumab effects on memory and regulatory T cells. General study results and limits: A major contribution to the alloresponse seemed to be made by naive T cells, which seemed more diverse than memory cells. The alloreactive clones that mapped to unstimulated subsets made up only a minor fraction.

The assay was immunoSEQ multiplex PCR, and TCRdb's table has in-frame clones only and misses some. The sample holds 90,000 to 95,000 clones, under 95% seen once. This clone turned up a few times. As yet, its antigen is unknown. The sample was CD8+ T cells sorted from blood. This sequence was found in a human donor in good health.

The CDR3 loop reads CASSMGTVDGYTF. CDR3 sequence (DNA): TGTGCCAGTAGTATGGGCACAGTCGATGGCTACACCTTC. This sequence joins TRBV19 and TRBJ1-2; D uncertain. This CDR3 is built from 13 residues. Deletions cut 3 bases from V and 6 bases from J, with 11 bases between. The V gene's germline CDR1 is LNHDA and CDR2 SQIVND (reference sequence).